This TCR beta chain appears in the sequencing data of a study of T cells in Graves' hyperthyroidism and ophthalmopathy. Overall study context: It was at initial diagnosis, before any treatment, that peripheral blood was collected.

Hyperthyroidism, newly diagnosed and lasting under 2 months, affected patients aged 18 to 65. Diagnostic assessment was based on clinical symptoms, serum thyroxine and TRAb, thyroid ultrasound and orbital computed tomography. The CDR3 covers 14 residues. CDR1 and CDR2 (germline): SEHNR, FQNEAQ (reference sequence). The V gene lost 4 bases and the J gene lost 1 base, with 10 bases spanning the gap. This clonotype has only a few counts. Amplified TCR beta CDR3 regions derived from RNA transcripts. First-round RT-PCR targeting the TCR CDR3 was performed with the HTBI primer set. TCRdb re-called the multiplex PCR reads through MiXCR, storing one row per CDR3 protein. This sample carries 250,000 or so distinct CDR3 sequences, nearly 15% of them seen once, and the ten largest clones take 30%.

The material sequenced was blood. The source is a woman in her fifties or sixties with Graves' hyperthyroidism that later progressed to Graves' ophthalmopathy. The chain employs TRBV7-9 and TRBJ2-5; D gene uncertain. CDR3 bases: TGTGCCAGCAGCTACGTGGATGGCCAAGAGACCCAGTACTTC. As protein: CASSYVDGQETQYF.